The clone carrying this TCR beta chain was seen a handful of times. Collection of around 10 milliliters of peripheral blood was performed for each donor. With a J-beta primer mix and a sample-barcoded 5' primer, a second PCR ran about 7 to 11 cycles. TCRdb re-called the 5' RACE reads through MiXCR, storing one row per CDR3 protein. The sample includes fewer than 2,000,000 distinct CDR3 sequences, almost 35% of them seen just once. Germline assignment: CDR1 LNHDA and CDR2 SQIVND (reference sequence). The CDR3 length is 15 residues. Unmatched junction bases numbered 6, after V lost 4 bases and J lost 2 bases. The entry originates in a study of blood T cells in healthy people across ages.

This clonotype originated in a young woman in good health. This chain connects TRBV19 to TRBJ2-7; TRBD1 aligns across 9 bases. The specimen was blood. The CDR3 sequence: CASSNGQGWTYEQYF. The CDR3 DNA reads TGTGCCAGTAGTAATGGACAGGGGTGGACCTACGAGCAGTACTTC.